This TCR beta chain was recovered during a study of OX40 agonist ivuxolimab in advanced cancers. About the research overall: Ivuxolimab was delivered to patients intravenously every 2 weeks at doses spanning 0.01 to 10 mg/kg. Partial responses were achieved by three patients: one hepatocellular carcinoma, two cutaneous melanoma.

Only in-frame clones appear in the TCRdb table, and some are missing; sequencing was by immunoSEQ multiplex PCR. The sample records more than 50,000 clones, 90% to 95% being singletons. A history of autoimmune disease or systemic immunosuppression excluded patients. Trimming took 8 bases from V and 6 from J, leaving 14 bases between them. The CDR3 length is 12 residues. In germline, CDR1 is SEHNR, CDR2 FQNEAQ (reference sequence). The sequence was collected from an adult with an advanced solid tumor such as melanoma, head and neck, liver or kidney cancer. The input for sequencing was CD4+ or CD8+ T cells sorted from blood, taken in a trial of the OX40 agonist ivuxolimab. The chain joins TRBV7-9 to TRBJ2-7, with D possibly being TRBD2 (6 bases). CDR3 sequence (DNA): TGTGCCAGCGGTGACAGACTAGGCGAGCAGTACTTC. Translating gives CASGDRLGEQYF.